The clone carrying this TCR beta chain showed up just a few times. This specimen belongs to a study of early T cells in non-severe SARS-CoV-2 infection. The CDR3 contains 15 residues. CDR1 and CDR2 from the germline V gene are SGHRS and YFSETQ. V shed 3 bases and J shed 11 bases, with 23 bases lying between them. TCRdb reanalysed the 5' RACE reads using MiXCR and keeps one entry per CDR3 protein. The sample consists of 50,000 to 65,000 distinct CDR3 sequences, roughly 12% of them appearing once. Sample: whole blood, taken at baseline. V and J are TRBV5-1 and TRBJ1-1; unclear D gene. The clonotype originates from an adult who was a healthcare worker with PCR-confirmed SARS-CoV-2 infection or an uninfected control (not recorded which). CDR3 region: CASSSSSGGAVTAFF. CDR3 bases: TGCGCCAGCAGCTCCAGTTCAGGAGGCGCAGTAACGGCTTTCTTT.